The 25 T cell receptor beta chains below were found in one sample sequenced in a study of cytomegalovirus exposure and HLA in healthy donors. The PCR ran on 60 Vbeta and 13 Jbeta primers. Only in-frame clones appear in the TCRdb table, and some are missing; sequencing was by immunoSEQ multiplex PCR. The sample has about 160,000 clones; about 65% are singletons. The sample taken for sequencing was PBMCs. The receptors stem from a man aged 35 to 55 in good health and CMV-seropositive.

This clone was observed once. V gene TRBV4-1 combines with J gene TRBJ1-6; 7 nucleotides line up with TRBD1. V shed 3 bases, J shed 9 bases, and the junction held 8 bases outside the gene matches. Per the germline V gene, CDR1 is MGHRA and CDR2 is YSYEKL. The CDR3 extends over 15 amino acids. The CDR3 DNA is TGCGCCAGCAGCCAGCCGGGACAGAAGGGTTCACCCCTCCACTTT. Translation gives CASSQPGQKGSPLHF.

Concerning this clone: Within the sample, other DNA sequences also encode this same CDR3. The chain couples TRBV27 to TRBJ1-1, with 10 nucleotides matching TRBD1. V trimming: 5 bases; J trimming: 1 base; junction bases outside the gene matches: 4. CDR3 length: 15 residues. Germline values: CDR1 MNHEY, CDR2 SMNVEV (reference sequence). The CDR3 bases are TGTGCCAGCAGTCTAAGACAGGGGGCGAACACTGAAGCTTTCTTT. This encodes CASSLRQGANTEAFF.

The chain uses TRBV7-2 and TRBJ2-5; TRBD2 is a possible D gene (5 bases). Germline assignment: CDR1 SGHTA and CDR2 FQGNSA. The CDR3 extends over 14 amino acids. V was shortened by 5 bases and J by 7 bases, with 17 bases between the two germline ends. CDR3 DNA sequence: TGTGCCAGCAGCCCACTAGTGGGCGGAGGGACCCAGTACTTC. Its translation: CASSPLVGGGTQYF.

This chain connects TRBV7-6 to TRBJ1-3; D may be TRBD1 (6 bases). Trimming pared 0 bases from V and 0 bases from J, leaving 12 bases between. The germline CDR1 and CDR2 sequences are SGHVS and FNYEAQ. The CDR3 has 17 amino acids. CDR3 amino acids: CASSLAGGGVSGNTIYF. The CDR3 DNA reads TGTGCCAGCAGCTTAGCGGGGGGGGGCGTCTCTGGAAACACCATATATTTT.

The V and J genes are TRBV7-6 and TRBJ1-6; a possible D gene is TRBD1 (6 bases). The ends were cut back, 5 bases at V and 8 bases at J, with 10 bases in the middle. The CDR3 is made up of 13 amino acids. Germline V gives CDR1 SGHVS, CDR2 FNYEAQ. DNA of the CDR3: TGTGCCAGCAGCCGGACAGACCATTCACCCCTCCACTTT. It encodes CASSRTDHSPLHF.

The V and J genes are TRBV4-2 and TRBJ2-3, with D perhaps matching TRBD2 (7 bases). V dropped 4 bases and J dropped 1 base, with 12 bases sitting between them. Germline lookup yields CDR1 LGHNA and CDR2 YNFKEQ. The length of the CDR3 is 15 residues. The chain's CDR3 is CASSRGGGGTDTQYF. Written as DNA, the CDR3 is TGTGCCAGCAGCCGGGGGGGCGGGGGCACAGATACGCAGTATTTT.

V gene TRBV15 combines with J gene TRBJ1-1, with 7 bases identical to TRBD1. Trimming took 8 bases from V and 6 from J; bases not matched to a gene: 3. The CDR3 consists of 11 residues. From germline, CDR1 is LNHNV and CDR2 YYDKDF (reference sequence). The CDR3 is CATGQAPEAFF. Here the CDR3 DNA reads TGTGCCACCGGACAGGCCCCTGAAGCTTTCTTT.

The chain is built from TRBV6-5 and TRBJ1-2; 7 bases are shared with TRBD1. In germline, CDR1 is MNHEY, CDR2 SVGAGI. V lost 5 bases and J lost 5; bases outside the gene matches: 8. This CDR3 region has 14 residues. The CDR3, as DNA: TGTGCCAGCAGTAACCGACAGGGTCCGTATGGCTACACCTTC. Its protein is CASSNRQGPYGYTF.

Here the CDR3 DNA reads TGTGCCAGCAGCCTACGGGACAGGGGGAGCTATGGCTACACCTTC. Translation: CASSLRDRGSYGYTF. The V call is TRBV7-2, the J call TRBJ1-2, with 11 nucleotides matching TRBD1. The CDR3 totals 15 residues. CDR1 is SGHTA, CDR2 FQGNSA, per germline. Unmatched junction bases numbered 6, after V lost 5 bases and J lost 4 bases.

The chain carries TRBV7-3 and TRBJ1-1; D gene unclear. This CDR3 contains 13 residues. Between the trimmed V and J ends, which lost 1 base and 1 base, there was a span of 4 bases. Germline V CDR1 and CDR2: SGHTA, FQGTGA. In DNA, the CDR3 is TGTGCCAGCAGCTTAAGCAGGAACACTGAAGCTTTCTTT. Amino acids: CASSLSRNTEAFF.

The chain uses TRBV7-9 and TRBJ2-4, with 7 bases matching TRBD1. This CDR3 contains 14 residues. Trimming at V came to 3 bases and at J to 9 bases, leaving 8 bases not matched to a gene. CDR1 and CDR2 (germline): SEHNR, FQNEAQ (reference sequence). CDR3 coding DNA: TGTGCCAGCAGCTTCACACAGGGGAGTGGCATTCAGTACTTC. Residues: CASSFTQGSGIQYF.

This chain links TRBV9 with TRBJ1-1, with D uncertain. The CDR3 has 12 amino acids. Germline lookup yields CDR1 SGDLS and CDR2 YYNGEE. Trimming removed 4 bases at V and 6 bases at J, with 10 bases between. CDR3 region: CASSTEGPEAFF. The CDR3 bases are TGTGCCAGCAGCACCGAGGGTCCTGAAGCTTTCTTT.

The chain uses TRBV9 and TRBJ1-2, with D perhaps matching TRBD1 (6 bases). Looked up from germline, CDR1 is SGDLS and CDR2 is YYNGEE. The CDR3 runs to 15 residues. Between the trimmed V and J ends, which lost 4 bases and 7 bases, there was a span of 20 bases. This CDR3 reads CASSLLSGGLFGYTF. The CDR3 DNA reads TGTGCCAGCAGCTTACTCAGTGGGGGCCTATTTGGCTACACCTTC.

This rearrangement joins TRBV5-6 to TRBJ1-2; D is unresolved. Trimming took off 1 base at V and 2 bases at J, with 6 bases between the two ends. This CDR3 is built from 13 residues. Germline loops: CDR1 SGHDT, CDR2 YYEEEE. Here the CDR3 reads CASSLLENYGYTF. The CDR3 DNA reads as TGTGCCAGCAGCTTGCTAGAGAACTATGGCTACACCTTC.

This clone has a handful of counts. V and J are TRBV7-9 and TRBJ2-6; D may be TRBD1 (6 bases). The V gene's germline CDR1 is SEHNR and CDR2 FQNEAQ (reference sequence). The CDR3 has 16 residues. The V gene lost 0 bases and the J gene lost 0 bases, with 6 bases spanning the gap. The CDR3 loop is CASSLAQGSGANVLTF. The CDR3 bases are TGTGCCAGCAGCTTAGCACAGGGCTCTGGGGCCAACGTCCTGACTTTC.

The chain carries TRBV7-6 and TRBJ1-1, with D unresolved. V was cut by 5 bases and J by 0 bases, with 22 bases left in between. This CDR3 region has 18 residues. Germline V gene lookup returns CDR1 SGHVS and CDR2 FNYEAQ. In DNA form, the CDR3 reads TGTGCCAGCAGCCCCGTTCAGTACAGCAAAAAGATGAACACTGAAGCTTTCTTT. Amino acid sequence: CASSPVQYSKKMNTEAFF.

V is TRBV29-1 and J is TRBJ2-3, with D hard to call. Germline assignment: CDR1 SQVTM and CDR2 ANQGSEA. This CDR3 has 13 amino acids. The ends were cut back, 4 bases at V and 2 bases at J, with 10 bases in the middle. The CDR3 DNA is TGCAGCGTTGCCGGCAGACACACAGATACGCAGTATTTT. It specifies CSVAGRHTDTQYF.

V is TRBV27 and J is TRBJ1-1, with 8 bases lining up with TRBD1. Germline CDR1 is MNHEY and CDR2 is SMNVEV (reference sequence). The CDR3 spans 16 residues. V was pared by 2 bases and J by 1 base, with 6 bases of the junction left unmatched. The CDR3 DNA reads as TGTGCCAGCAGTTTAAGACAGGGGATGAGGAACACTGAAGCTTTCTTT. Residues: CASSLRQGMRNTEAFF.

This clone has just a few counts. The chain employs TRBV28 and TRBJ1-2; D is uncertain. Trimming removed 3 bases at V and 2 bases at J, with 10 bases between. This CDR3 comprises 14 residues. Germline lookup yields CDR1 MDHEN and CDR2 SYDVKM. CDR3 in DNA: TGTGCCAGCAGTTTTTTGGGAGCCAACTATGGCTACACCTTC. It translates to CASSFLGANYGYTF.

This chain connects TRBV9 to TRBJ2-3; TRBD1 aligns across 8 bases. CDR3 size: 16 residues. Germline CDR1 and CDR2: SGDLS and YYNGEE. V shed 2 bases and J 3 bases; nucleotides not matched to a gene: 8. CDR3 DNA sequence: TGTGCCAGCAGCGTGAATTGGCAGGGGGCAACAGATACGCAGTATTTT. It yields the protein CASSVNWQGATDTQYF.

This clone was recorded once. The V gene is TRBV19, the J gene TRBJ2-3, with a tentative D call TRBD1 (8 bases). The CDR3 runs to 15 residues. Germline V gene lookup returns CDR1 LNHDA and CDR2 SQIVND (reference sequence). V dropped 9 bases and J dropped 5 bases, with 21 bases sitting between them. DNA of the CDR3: TGTGCCAGCCGAATACGGACAGGGAGGGGAGATACGCAGTATTTT. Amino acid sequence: CASRIRTGRGDTQYF.

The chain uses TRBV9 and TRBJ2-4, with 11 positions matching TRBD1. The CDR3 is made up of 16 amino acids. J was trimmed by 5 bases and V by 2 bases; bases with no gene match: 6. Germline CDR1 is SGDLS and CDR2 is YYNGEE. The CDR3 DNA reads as TGTGCCAGCAGCGTTGGGGGACAGGGGGGTGAAAACATTCAGTACTTC. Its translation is CASSVGGQGGENIQYF.

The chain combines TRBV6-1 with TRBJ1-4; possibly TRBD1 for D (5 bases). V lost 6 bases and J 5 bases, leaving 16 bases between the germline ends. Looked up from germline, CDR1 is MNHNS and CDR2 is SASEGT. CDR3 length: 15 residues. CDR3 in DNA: TGTGCCAGCAGCTTTCTAGGGGTCAAGAATGAAAAACTGTTTTTT. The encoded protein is CASSFLGVKNEKLFF.

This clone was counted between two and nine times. Written as DNA, the CDR3 is TGTGCCAGCAGCGTTACAACGAACACTGAAGCTTTCTTT. Its protein product is CASSVTTNTEAFF. The V and J genes are TRBV7-8 and TRBJ1-1, with unresolved D. The V end was cut by 5 bases, the J end by 1 base, with 8 bases between. The CDR3 contains 13 residues. Germline CDR1 and CDR2: SGHVS and FQNEAQ.

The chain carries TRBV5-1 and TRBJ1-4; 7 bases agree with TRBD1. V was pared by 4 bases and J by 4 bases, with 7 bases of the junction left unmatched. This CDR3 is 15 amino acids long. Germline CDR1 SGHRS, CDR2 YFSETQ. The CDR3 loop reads CASSLQTGSNEKLFF. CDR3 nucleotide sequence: TGCGCCAGCAGCCTACAGACAGGGAGTAATGAAAAACTGTTTTTT.